This T cell receptor (beta chain) derives from a study of blood T cell repertoires in COVID-19. Study background: T cells, B-cell-depleted T cells, or PBMCs provided the cDNA or gDNA that served as material.

The CDR3 covers 13 residues. Germline lookup yields CDR1 SGDLS and CDR2 YYNGEE. V lost 4 bases and J 4 bases, leaving 8 bases between the germline ends. Authors' methods: Estimation of nucleated cell counts relied on the amplification of reference gene primers. Data came from immunoSEQ multiplex PCR; TCRdb stores just in-frame clones and leaves some out. V, J and clone size are those of that table, while D and trimming were read from the DNA. The table has around 130,000 clones, around 86% seen once. The clonotype comes from a man aged 40-49 years with acute or convalescent COVID-19. The specimen sequenced was peripheral blood. The V and J genes are TRBV9 and TRBJ2-2; no reliable D call. This chain's CDR3 is CASSPTVTGELFF. In DNA form, the CDR3 reads TGTGCCAGCAGCCCAACAGTCACCGGGGAGCTGTTTTTT.